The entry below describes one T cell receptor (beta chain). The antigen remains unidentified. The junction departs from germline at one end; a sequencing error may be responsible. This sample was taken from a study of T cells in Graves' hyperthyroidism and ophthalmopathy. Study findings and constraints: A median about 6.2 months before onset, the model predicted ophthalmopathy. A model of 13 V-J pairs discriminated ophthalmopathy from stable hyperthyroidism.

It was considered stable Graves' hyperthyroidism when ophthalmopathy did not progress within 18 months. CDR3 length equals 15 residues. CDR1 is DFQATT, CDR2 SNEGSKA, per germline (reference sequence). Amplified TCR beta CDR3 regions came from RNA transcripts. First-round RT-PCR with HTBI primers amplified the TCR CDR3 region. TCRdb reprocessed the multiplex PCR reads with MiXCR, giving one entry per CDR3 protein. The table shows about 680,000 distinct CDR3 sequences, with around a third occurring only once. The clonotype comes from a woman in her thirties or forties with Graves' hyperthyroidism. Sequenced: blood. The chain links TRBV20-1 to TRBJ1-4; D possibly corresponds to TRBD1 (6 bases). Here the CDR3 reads CSARVGFGGEEKLFF. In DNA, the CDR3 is TGCAGTGCTAGAGTTGGGTTCGGGGGCGAAGAAAAGCTGTTTTTT.